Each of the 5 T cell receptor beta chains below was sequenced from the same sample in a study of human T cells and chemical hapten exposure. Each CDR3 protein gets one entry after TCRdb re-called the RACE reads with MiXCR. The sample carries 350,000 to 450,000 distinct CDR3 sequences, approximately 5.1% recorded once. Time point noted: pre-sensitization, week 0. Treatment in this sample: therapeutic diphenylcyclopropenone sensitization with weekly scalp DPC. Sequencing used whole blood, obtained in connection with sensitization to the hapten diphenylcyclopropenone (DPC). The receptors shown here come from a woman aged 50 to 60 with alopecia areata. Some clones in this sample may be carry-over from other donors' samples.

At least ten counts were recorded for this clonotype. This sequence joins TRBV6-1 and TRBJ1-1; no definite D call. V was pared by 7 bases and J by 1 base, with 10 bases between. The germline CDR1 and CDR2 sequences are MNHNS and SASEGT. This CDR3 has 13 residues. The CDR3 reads CASMEDWNTEAFF. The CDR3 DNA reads TGTGCCAGCATGGAGGATTGGAACACTGAAGCTTTCTTT.

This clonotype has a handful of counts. CDR3 sequence (DNA): TGCGCCACCCGGGCAGGGACTAGCCGCTCCCGGGAGCTGTTTTTT. This translates into CATRAGTSRSRELFF. This sequence joins TRBV5-1 and TRBJ2-2, with TRBD2 matching 9 bases. V gave up 9 bases and J gave up 9 bases; unmatched junction bases: 15. Germline V CDR1 and CDR2: SGHRS, YFSETQ. This CDR3 has 15 amino acids.

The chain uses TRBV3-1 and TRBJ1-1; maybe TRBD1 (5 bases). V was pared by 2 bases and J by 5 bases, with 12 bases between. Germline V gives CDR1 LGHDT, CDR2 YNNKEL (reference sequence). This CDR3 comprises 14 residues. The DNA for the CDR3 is TGTGCCAGCAGCCAATTCGGGGCGCGAACTGAAGCTTTCTTT. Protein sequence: CASSQFGARTEAFF.

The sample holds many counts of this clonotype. CDR3 bases: TGTGCCAGCGCTCTCGACAGGGGGTCGAGCTATGGCTACACCTTC. Protein sequence: CASALDRGSSYGYTF. This rearrangement joins TRBV28 to TRBJ1-2, with 9 bases identical to TRBD1. Per the germline V gene, CDR1 is MDHEN and CDR2 is SYDVKM. The ends lost 8 bases at V and 4 bases at J; junction bases unmatched: 11. The CDR3 has 15 residues.

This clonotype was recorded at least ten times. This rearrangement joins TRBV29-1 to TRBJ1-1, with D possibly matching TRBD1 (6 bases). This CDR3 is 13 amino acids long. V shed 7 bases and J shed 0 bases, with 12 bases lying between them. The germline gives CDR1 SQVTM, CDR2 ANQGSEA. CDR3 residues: CSGTGHLNTEAFF. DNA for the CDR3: TGCAGCGGCACGGGACACCTGAACACTGAAGCTTTCTTT.